These 8 T cell receptor beta chains came from one sample sequenced in a study of long-term antiretroviral therapy in people with HIV. Runs used v3.0 of the immunoSEQ assay and were done at survey level. The repertoire was sequenced with immunoSEQ multiplex PCR; TCRdb's copy has only in-frame clones and lacks some. The data show 24,000 or so clones, about 86% seen once. The sample in question was unsorted PBMCs, obtained 1.9 years after starting antiretroviral therapy. These receptors came from a woman aged 30 to 39 with HIV.

The rearrangement joins TRBV6-6 to TRBJ1-2; TRBD1 matches 7 bases. Germline V gives CDR1 MNHNY, CDR2 SVGAGI (reference sequence). The CDR3 runs to 13 residues. Trimming took 5 bases from V and 2 from J; bases not matched to a gene: 2. The CDR3 region has the DNA TGTGCCAGCAGTCGGACAGGCAACTATGGCTACACCTTC. This encodes CASSRTGNYGYTF.

V gene TRBV4-2 combines with J gene TRBJ1-5; no definite D call. The CDR3 has 15 amino acids. Per the germline V gene, CDR1 is LGHNA and CDR2 is YNFKEQ. Trimming shortened V by 0 bases and J by 3 bases, and 9 bases separated the two germline ends. The CDR3, as DNA: TGTGCCAGCAGCCAAGATAGGCTCATCAATCAGCCCCAGCATTTT. Protein sequence: CASSQDRLINQPQHF.

This clone was observed a single time. This CDR3 is CASSETQGSTKNIQYF. Here the CDR3 DNA reads TGTGCCAGCAGTGAAACCCAAGGGAGCACCAAAAACATTCAGTACTTC. The gene calls are TRBV2 and TRBJ2-4, with a tentative D call TRBD2 (5 bases). The germline V gene encodes CDR1 SNHLY and CDR2 FYNNEI. V lost 2 bases and J lost 2, with 13 bases in between. This CDR3 contains 16 residues.

The chain uses TRBV18 and TRBJ1-4, with 8 bases lining up with TRBD1. Germline V gene lookup returns CDR1 KGHSH and CDR2 LQKENI. CDR3 length: 16 amino acids. V shed 4 bases and J 0 bases; nucleotides not matched to a gene: 4. CDR3 in DNA: TGTGCCAGCTCACGTGGACAGGGTGCAACTAATGAAAAACTGTTTTTT. This encodes CASSRGQGATNEKLFF.

The sample holds one count of this clone. V is TRBV19 and J is TRBJ1-2; TRBD1 is a possible D gene (6 bases). CDR3 length: 15 residues. Trimming pared 7 bases from V and 4 bases from J, leaving 19 bases between. CDR1 and CDR2 (germline): LNHDA, SQIVND (reference sequence). CDR3 nucleotide sequence: TGTGCCAGTATTTCGGGACAAGCGACTTTCTATGGCTACACCTTC. Amino acids: CASISGQATFYGYTF.

The gene calls are TRBV5-1 and TRBJ1-2; TRBD1 matches 9 bases. The CDR3 is 14 amino acids. Germline lookup yields CDR1 SGHRS and CDR2 YFSETQ. V lost 5 bases and J lost 5; bases outside the gene matches: 7. CDR3 region: CASRRPGQGYGYTF. Here the CDR3 DNA reads TGCGCCAGCAGAAGGCCGGGACAGGGATATGGCTACACCTTC. Drawing the rest from reference TRBV5-1 and TRBJ1-2, the complete variable domain is KAGVTQTPRYLIKTRGQQVTLSCSPISGHRSVSWYQQTPGQGLQFLFEYFSETQRNKGNFPGRFSGRQFSNSRSEMNVSTLELGDSALYLCASRRPGQGYGYTFGSGTRLTVV.

In the case of this clone: Its ends do not fully match the called genes, so a read error is possible. The chain links TRBV7-6 to TRBJ1-3; no definite D call. The CDR3 runs 12 residues. Germline V CDR1 and CDR2: SGHVS, FNYEAQ. The CDR3, as DNA: TGTGCCAGCAGCTTTTCTGGAGACACCATATATTTT. This encodes CASSFSGDTIYF. Based on the CDR3 plus reference TRBV7-6 and TRBJ1-3, the full variable domain is GAGVSQSPRYKVTKRGQDVALRCDPISGHVSLYWYRQALGQGPEFLTYFNYEAQQDKSGLPNDRFSAERPEGSISTLTIQRTEQRDSAMYRCASSFSGDTIYFGEGSWLTVV.

The chain joins TRBV5-1 to TRBJ2-1; D is possibly TRBD1 (6 bases). Between the trimmed V and J ends, which lost 4 bases and 6 bases, there was a span of 17 bases. The CDR3 length is 15 residues. The germline gives CDR1 SGHRS, CDR2 YFSETQ. CDR3 DNA sequence: TGCGCCAGCAGCCAAGGGGGTCCTAGATCCAATGAGCAGTTCTTC. Translated: CASSQGGPRSNEQFF. Full variable domain (outside the CDR3, taken from reference TRBV5-1 and TRBJ2-1): KAGVTQTPRYLIKTRGQQVTLSCSPISGHRSVSWYQQTPGQGLQFLFEYFSETQRNKGNFPGRFSGRQFSNSRSEMNVSTLELGDSALYLCASSQGGPRSNEQFFGPGTRLTVL.